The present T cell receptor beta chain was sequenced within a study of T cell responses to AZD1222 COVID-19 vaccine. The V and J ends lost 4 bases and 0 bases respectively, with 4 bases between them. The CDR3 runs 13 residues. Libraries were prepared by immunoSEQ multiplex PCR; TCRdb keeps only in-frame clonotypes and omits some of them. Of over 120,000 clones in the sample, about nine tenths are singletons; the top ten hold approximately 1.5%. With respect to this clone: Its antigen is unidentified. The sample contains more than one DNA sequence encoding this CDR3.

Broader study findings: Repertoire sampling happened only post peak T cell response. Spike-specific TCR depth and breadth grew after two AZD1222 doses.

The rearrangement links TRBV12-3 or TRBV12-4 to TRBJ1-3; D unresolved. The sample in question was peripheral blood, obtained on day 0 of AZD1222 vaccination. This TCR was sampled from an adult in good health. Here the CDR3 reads CASSWGSGNTIYF. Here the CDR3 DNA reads TGTGCCAGCAGTTGGGGCTCTGGAAACACCATATATTTT.